This TCR beta chain was sequenced during a study of beta chain features in type 1 diabetes. Findings and caveats of the study: Since sequencing was performed on cDNA, cells with high TCR expression could be over-represented. Among patients with Type 1 diabetes, TCRB CDR3s were moderately but significantly shorter in every one of the four CD4+ subsets.

The authors reverse transcribed all of the isolated RNA, so sequencing captured expressed TCRB transcripts. Libraries were prepared by immunoSEQ multiplex PCR; TCRdb keeps only in-frame clonotypes and omits some of them. The profile covers 150,000 to 200,000 clones, with approximately 7.8% appearing a single time and approximately 1% taken by the ten largest. To note about this clone: What it binds is not known.

Populations isolated by sorting all had purity greater than 95%. The CDR3 length is 14 residues. Germline V lookup: CDR1 MNHEY, CDR2 SVGAGI. Trimming cost V 2 bases and J 11 bases, with 16 bases left between them. The sample taken for sequencing was central memory CD4+ T cells from blood. The sequence came from a woman aged 40 to 50 with type 1 diabetes. The chain has TRBV6-5 and TRBJ2-1; possible D gene TRBD2, 6 bases. This CDR3 is CASSYPREVVKQFF. The CDR3 DNA reads as TGTGCCAGCAGTTACCCGAGGGAGGTTGTAAAGCAGTTCTTC.